The entry below describes one TCR beta chain. Antigen unknown. The sample comes from a study of OX40 agonist ivuxolimab in advanced cancers. Study-wide background: An anti-OX40 (CD134) antibody with agonistic activity, ivuxolimab, was administered to patients.

Profiling relied on immunoSEQ multiplex PCR, and the TCRdb table lists in-frame clones only, not all of them. The sample gives 90,000 to 120,000 clones, 80% to 95% of which show up once; about 1.2% is in the top ten. Exclusion of a patient followed from autoimmune disease history or systemic immunosuppression. Study-wide results and limits: Researchers did not establish what antigens the expanded peripheral T cells target. Both blood CD4+ and CD8+ T cells showed clonal growth by week 6 at 0.1 to 3.0 mg/kg.

The TCR comes from an adult with an advanced solid tumor such as melanoma, head and neck, liver or kidney cancer. The sample consisted of CD4+ or CD8+ T cells sorted from blood, taken in a trial of the OX40 agonist ivuxolimab.

The CDR3: CASSQSGTGSNYGYTF. The DNA of the CDR3 is TGCGCCAGCAGCCAGTCCGGGACAGGGTCTAACTATGGCTACACCTTC. V gene TRBV4-3 combines with J gene TRBJ1-2; 9 nucleotides match TRBD1. V shed 3 bases and J 0 bases; nucleotides not matched to a gene: 5. Germline loops: CDR1 LGHNA, CDR2 YSLEER. The CDR3 is 16 amino acids.